This TCR beta chain was documented in a study of blood T cell repertoires in COVID-19. In the study overall: The United States, Italy and Spain were the sources of the acute and convalescent COVID-19 samples.

Clones were read by immunoSEQ multiplex PCR, and TCRdb kept only the in-frame ones, dropping some. In the table there are roughly 120,000 clones, 84% of which are singletons. The CDR3 covers 15 residues. Losses at the gene ends were 5 bases for V and 9 bases for J; bases not matched to a gene: 13. The germline gives CDR1 SEHNR, CDR2 FQNEAQ (reference sequence). Material for sequencing was peripheral blood. V gene TRBV7-9 combines with J gene TRBJ2-3, with 8 bases lining up with TRBD2. This receptor was obtained from a middle-aged woman with acute or convalescent COVID-19. The CDR3 spells CASSPTGLASGTQYF. For the CDR3, the DNA is TGTGCCAGCAGCCCTACCGGACTAGCCTCAGGGACGCAGTATTTT.